In its sample, the clone carrying this T cell receptor (beta chain) was seen many times. Its cognate antigen is unknown. Combining a sample-barcoded 5' primer with a J-beta primer mix, a second PCR ran for roughly 6 to 11 cycles. A template-switch adaptor with 12 random nucleotides tagged each cDNA molecule. TCRdb processed the 5' RACE reads anew with MiXCR; each CDR3 protein has one entry. The repertoire holds around 500,000 distinct CDR3 sequences, with around a quarter as singletons. The data derive from a study of blood T cells in healthy people across ages. V dropped 5 bases and J dropped 0 bases, with 4 bases sitting between them. The CDR3 sequence is 13 residues long. Germline values: CDR1 SGHTA, CDR2 FQGNSA. Study-level findings and limits: Across the age range, TCR beta diversity per million T cells fell in a roughly linear way.

These data were also reused for a study on T cells of mothers and their children. That publication notes: The yield was over 9 million TCR beta CDR3 reads from each mother and some 3 million from each child. Related mother-child pairs shared marginally more repertoire than unrelated pairs, though not significantly.

The receptor comes from a boy aged 2 to 10 in good health. The sample was blood. This chain links TRBV7-2 with TRBJ1-4; D is unclear. The CDR3: CASSRATNEKLFF. In DNA, the CDR3 is TGTGCCAGCAGCAGAGCAACTAATGAAAAACTGTTTTTT.